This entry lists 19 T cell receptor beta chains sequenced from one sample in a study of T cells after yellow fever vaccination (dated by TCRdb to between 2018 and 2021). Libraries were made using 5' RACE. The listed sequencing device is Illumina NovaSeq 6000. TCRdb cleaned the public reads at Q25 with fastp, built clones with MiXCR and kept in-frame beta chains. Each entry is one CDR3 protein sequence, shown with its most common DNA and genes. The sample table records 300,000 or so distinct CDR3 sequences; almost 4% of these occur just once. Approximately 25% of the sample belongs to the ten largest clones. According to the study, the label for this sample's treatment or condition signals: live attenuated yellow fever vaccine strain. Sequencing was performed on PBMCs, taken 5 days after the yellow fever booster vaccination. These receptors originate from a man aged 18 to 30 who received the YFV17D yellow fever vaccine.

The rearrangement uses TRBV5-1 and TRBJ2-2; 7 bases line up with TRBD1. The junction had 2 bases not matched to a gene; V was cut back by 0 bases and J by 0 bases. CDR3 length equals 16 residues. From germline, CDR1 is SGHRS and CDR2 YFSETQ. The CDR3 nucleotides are TGCGCCAGCAGCTTGGGTGGGACAGCGAACACCGGGGAGCTGTTTTTT. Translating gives CASSLGGTANTGELFF.

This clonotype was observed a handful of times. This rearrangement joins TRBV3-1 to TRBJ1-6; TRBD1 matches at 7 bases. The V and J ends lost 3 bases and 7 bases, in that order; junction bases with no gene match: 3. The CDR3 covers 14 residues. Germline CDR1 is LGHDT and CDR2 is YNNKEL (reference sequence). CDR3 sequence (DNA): TGTGCCAGCAGCCATCAGGGGGGGAATTCACCCCTCCACTTT. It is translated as CASSHQGGNSPLHF.

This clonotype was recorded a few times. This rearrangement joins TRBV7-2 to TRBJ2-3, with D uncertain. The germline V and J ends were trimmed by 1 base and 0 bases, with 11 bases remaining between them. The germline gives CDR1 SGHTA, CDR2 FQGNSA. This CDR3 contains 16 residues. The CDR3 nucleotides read TGTGCCAGCAGCTTAGTCTGGGCCAAAAGCACAGATACGCAGTATTTT. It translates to CASSLVWAKSTDTQYF.

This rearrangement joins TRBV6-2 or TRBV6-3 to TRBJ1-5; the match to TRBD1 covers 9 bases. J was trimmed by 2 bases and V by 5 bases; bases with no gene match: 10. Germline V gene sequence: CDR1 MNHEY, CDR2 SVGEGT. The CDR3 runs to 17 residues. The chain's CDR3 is CASSRPGQGMGNQPQHF. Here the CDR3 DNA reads TGTGCCAGCAGTCGACCGGGACAGGGAATGGGCAATCAGCCCCAGCATTTT.

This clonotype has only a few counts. CDR3 in DNA: TGTGCCAGCAGTCCGAAGGCAGGGGGCAAAGAAAAACTGTTTTTT. This translates into CASSPKAGGKEKLFF. This chain connects TRBV12-3 or TRBV12-4 to TRBJ1-4; 8 nucleotides line up with TRBD1. The CDR3 extends over 15 amino acids. V was pared by 5 bases and J by 8 bases, with 10 bases of the junction left unmatched.

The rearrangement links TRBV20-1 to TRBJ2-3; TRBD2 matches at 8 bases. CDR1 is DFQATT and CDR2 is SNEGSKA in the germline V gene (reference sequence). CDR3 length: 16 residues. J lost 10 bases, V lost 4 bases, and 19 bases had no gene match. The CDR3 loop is CSAMEVGGGPWNSQYF. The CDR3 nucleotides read TGCAGTGCTATGGAGGTTGGCGGGGGGCCCTGGAACTCGCAGTATTTT.

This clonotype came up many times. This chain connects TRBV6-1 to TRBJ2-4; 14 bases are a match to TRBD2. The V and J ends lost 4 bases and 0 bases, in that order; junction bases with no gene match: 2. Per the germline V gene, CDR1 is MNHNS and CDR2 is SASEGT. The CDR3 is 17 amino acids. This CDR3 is CASSGLAGGLAKNIQYF. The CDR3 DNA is TGTGCCAGCAGTGGACTAGCGGGGGGGCTAGCCAAAAACATTCAGTACTTC.

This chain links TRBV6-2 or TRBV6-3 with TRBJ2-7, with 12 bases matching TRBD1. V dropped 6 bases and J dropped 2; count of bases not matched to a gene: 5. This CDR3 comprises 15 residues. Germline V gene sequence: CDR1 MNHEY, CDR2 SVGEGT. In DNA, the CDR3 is TGTGCCAGCAGCCCGGGACAGGGGGCTCCCTACGAGCAGTACGTC. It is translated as CASSPGQGAPYEQYV.

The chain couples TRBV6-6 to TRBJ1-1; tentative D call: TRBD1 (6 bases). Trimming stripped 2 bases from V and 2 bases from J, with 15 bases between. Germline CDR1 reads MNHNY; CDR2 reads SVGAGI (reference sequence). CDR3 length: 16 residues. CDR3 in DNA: TGTGCCAGCAGTTACCCCTCGACAGGATATAACACTGAAGCTTTCTTT. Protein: CASSYPSTGYNTEAFF.

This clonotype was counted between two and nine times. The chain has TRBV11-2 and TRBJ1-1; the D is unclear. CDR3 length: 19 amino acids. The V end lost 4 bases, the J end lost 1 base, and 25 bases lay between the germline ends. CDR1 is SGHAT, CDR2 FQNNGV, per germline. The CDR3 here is CASSWRIMTASIRNTEAFF. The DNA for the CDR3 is TGTGCCAGCAGCTGGCGGATAATGACGGCGTCGATTAGGAACACTGAAGCTTTCTTT.

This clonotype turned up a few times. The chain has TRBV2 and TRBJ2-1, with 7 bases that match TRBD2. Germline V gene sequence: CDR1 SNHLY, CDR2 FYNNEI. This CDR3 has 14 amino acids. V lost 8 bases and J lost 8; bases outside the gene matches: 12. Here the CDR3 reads CASPTPAGPDEQFF. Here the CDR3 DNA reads TGTGCCAGCCCTACTCCAGCGGGACCCGATGAGCAGTTCTTC.

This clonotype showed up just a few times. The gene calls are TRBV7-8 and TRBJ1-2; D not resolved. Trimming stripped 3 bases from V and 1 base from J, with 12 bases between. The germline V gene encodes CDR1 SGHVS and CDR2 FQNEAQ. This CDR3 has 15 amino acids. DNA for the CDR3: TGTGCCAGCAGCTTGTGGGGAGTCGTTAACTATGGCTACACCTTC. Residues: CASSLWGVVNYGYTF.

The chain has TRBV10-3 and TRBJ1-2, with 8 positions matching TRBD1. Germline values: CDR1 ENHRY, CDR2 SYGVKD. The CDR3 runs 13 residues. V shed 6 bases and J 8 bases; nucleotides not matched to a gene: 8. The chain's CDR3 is CAISPGQGKGYTF. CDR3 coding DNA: TGTGCCATCAGCCCTGGACAGGGTAAGGGCTACACCTTC.

DNA of the CDR3: TGTGCCAGCCGACCCGACAGGCGCAATCAGCCCCAGCATTTT. The encoded protein is CASRPDRRNQPQHF. This chain links TRBV6-2 or TRBV6-3 with TRBJ1-5; D might be TRBD1 (6 bases). CDR3 size: 14 residues. Trimming took off 8 bases at V and 2 bases at J, with 13 bases between the two ends. Germline values: CDR1 MNHEY, CDR2 SVGEGT.

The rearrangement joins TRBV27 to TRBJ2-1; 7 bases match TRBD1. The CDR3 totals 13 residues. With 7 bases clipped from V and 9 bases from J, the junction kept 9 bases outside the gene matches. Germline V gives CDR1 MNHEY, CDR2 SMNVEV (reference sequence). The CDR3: CASTGQVGGEQFF. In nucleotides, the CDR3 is TGTGCCAGCACTGGACAGGTTGGGGGTGAGCAGTTCTTC.

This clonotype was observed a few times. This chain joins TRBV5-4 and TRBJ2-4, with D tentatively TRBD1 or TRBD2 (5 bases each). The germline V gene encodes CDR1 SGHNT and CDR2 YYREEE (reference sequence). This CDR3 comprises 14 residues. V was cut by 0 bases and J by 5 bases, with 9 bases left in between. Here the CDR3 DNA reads TGTGCCAGCAGCTTGGGAGGGGTCCAAAACATTCAGTACTTC. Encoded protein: CASSLGGVQNIQYF.

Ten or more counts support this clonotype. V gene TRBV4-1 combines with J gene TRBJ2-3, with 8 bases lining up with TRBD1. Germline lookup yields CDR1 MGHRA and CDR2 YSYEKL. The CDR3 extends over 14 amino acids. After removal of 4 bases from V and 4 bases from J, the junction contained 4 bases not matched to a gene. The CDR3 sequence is CASSPQGAPDTQYF. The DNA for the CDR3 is TGCGCCAGCAGCCCGCAGGGGGCCCCAGATACGCAGTATTTT.

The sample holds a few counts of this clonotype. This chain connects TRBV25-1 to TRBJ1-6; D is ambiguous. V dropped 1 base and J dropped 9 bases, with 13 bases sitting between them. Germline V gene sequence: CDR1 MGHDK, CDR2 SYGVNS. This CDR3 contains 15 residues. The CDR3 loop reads CASSESRAWSSPLHF. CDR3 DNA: TGTGCCAGCAGTGAATCAAGGGCTTGGAGTTCACCCCTCCACTTT.

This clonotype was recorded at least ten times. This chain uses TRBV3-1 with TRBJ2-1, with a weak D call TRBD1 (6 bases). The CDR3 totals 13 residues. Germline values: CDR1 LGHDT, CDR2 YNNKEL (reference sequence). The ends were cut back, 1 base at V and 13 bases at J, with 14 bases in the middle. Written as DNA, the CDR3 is TGTGCCAGCAGCCAAGCTCGACAGGTTGGTCAGTTCTTC. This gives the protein CASSQARQVGQFF.